This T cell receptor beta chain was profiled in a study of STAT3 mutations in large granular lymphocyte leukemia. Study as a whole: Among longitudinally sequenced T-LGLL patients, roughly half had canonical activating STAT3 mutations detected. Study-level results: At least one immunodominant TCR beta clonotype appeared in every T-cell large granular lymphocyte leukemia patient. Samples missed the first appearance of the clone. In about 35% of the 18 patients, new TCR clonotypes emerged after therapy. Some patients had dominant TCR clones larger than their STAT3 mutant burden.

The CDR3 sequence is 12 residues long. Trimming cost V 4 bases and J 6 bases, with 13 bases left between them. Germline lookup yields CDR1 GTSNPN and CDR2 SVGIG (reference sequence). This clone was counted only a few times. What it binds is not known. The table came from immunoSEQ multiplex PCR; TCRdb's copy has only in-frame clones and leaves some out. The sample lists 10,000 to 15,000 clones, under 95% occurring once. What was sequenced was peripheral blood mononuclear cells. The receptor was derived from a middle-aged man with T-cell large granular lymphocyte leukemia. Some clones in this sample may be carry-over from other donors' samples. The chain combines TRBV30 with TRBJ2-7; D may be TRBD2 (6 bases). CDR3 DNA: TGTGCCTGGACCCTGGGGGGTTTCGAGCAGTACTTC. It translates to CAWTLGGFEQYF.